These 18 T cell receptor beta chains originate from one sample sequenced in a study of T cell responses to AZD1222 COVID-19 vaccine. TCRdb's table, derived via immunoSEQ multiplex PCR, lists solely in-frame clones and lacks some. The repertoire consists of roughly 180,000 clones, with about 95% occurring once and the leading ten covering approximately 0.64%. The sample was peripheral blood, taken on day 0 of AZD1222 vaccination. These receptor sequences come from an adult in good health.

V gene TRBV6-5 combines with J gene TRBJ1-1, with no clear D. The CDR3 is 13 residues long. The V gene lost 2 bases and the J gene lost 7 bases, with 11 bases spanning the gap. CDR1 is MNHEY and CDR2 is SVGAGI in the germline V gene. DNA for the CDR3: TGTGCCAGCAGTTACGGGAGACGGAGTGAAGCTTTCTTT. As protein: CASSYGRRSEAFF.

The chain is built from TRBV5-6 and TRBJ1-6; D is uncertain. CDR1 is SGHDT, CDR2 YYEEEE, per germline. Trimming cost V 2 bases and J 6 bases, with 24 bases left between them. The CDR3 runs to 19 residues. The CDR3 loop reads CASSFGKGLTASVNSPLHF. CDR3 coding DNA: TGTGCCAGCAGCTTTGGAAAAGGATTGACGGCCTCCGTTAATTCACCCCTCCACTTT.

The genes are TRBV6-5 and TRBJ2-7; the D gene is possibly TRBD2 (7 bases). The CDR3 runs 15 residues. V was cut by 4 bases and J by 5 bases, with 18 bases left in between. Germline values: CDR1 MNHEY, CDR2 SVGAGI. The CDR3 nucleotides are TGTGCCAGCAGTTCCCAGGGGCGGGAGACCGACGAGCAGTACTTC. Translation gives CASSSQGRETDEQYF.

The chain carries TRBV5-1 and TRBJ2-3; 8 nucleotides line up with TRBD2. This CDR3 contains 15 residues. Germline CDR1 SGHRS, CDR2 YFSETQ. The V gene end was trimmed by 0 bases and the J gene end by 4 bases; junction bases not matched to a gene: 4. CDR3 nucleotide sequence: TGCGCCAGCAGCTTGGCCCTAGCGGGCGCAGATACGCAGTATTTT. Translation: CASSLALAGADTQYF.

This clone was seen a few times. DNA of the CDR3: TGTGCCAGCAGCACCCGGGGACAGTTCTATGGCTACACCTTC. Encoded protein: CASSTRGQFYGYTF. The V call is TRBV5-4, the J call TRBJ1-2, with 7 positions matching TRBD1. Trimming cost V 4 bases and J 4 bases; bases outside gene matches: 7. Germline V CDR1 and CDR2: SGHNT, YYREEE (reference sequence). This CDR3 contains 14 residues.

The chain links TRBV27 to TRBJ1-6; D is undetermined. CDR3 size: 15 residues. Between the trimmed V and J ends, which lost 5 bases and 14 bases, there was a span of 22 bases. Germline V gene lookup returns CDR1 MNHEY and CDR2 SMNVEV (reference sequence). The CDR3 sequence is CASSPRARDHQTLHF. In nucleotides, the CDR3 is TGTGCCAGCAGTCCCCGGGCCAGAGACCATCAAACCCTCCACTTT.

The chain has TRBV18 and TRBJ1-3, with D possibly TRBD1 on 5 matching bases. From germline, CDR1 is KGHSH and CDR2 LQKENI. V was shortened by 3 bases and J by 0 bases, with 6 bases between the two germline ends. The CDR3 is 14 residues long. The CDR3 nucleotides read TGTGCCAGCTCACCGGGACCCTCTGGAAACACCATATATTTT. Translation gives CASSPGPSGNTIYF.

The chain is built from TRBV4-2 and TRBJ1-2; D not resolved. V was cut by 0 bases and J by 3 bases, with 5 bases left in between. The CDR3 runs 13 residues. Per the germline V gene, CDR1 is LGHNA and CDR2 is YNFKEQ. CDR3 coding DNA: TGTGCCAGCAGCCAAGATAAGGACTATGGCTACACCTTC. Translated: CASSQDKDYGYTF.

The CDR3 loop reads CATSPAGSNTEAFF. The CDR3 DNA follows: TGTGCCACCAGCCCCGCGGGGTCGAATACTGAAGCTTTCTTT. The rearrangement joins TRBV15 to TRBJ1-1; D remains unclear. The CDR3 spans 14 residues. Trimming stripped 5 bases from V and 5 bases from J, with 15 bases between. Germline CDR1 reads LNHNV; CDR2 reads YYDKDF (reference sequence).

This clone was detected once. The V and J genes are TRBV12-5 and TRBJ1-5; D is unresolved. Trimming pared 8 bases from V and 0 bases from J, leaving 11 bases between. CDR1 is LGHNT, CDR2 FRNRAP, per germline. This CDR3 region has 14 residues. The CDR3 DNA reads TGTGCTAGTTTGACTGATTATAGCAATCAGCCCCAGCATTTT. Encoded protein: CASLTDYSNQPQHF.

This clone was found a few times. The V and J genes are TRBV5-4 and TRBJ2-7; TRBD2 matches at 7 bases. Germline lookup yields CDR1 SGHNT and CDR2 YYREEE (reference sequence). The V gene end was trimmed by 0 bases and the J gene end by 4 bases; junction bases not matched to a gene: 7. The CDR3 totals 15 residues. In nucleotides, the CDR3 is TGTGCCAGCAGCTTGGCGTTGGGAGGGCCTTACGAGCAGTACTTC. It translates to CASSLALGGPYEQYF. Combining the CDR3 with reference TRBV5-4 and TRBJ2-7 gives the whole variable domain ETGVTQSPTHLIKTRGQQVTLRCSSQSGHNTVSWYQQALGQGPQFIFQYYREEENGRGNFPPRFSGLQFPNYSSELNVNALELDDSALYLCASSLALGGPYEQYFGPGTRLTVT.

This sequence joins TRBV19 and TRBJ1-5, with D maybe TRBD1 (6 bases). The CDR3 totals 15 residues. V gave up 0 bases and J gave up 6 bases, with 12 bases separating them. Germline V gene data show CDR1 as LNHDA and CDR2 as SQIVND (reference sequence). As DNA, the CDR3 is TGTGCCAGTAGTATAGAACAGGGAGGAAGTCAGCCCCAGCATTTT. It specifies CASSIEQGGSQPQHF.

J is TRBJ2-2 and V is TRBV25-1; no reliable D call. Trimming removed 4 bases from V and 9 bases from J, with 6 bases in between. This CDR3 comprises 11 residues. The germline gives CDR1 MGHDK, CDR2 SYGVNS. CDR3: CASSAGWELFF. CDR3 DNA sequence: TGTGCCAGCAGTGCCGGGTGGGAGCTGTTTTTT.

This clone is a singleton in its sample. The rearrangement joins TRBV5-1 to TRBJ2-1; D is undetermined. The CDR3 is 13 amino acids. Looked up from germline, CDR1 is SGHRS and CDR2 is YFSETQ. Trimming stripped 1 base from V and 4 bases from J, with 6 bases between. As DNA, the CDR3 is TGCGCCAGCAGCTTGTACGATTACAATGAGCAGTTCTTC. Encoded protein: CASSLYDYNEQFF.

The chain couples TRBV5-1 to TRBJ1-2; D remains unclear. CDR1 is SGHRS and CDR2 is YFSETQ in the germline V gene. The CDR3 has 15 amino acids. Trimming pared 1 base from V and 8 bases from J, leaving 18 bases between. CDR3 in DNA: TGCGCCAGCAGCTTGACTCCGGACGGGAGTAGGGGCTACACCTTC. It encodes CASSLTPDGSRGYTF.

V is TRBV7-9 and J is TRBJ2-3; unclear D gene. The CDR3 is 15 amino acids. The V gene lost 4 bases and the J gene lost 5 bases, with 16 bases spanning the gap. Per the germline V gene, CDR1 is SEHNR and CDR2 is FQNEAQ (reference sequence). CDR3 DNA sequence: TGTGCCAGCAGCTCCCCCTGGGCGGACGGAGATACGCAGTATTTT. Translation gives CASSSPWADGDTQYF.

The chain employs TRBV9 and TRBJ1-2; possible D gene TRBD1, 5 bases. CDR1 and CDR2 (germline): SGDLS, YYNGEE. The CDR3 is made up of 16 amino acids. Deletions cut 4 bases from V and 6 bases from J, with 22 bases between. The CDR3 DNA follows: TGTGCCAGCAGCTCAAGGTATGACAGTAGGGGAGATGGCTACACCTTC. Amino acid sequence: CASSSRYDSRGDGYTF.

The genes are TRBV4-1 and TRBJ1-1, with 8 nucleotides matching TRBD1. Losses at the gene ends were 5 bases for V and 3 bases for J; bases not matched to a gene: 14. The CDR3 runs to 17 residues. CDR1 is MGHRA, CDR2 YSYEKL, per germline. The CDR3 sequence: CASSSPPGGRLDTEAFF. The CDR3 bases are TGCGCCAGCAGCTCCCCCCCAGGGGGCAGATTGGACACTGAAGCTTTCTTT.